This TCR beta chain was obtained from a study of blood T cell repertoires in COVID-19. Study-wide context: Samples taken during acute and convalescent COVID-19 were collected in the United States, Italy and Spain. Nucleic acid was either cDNA or gDNA, and it came from T cells, B-cell-depleted T cells, or PBMCs.

This clone was seen more than once but under ten times. CDR3 size: 15 residues. V was clipped by 4 bases and J by 1 base; unmatched bases: 6. CDR1 LNHDA and CDR2 SQIVND come from the germline V gene (reference sequence). TCRdb keeps only in-frame clones here, not all; method: immunoSEQ multiplex PCR. This sample has roughly 49,000 clones; roughly nine tenths occur once, and the top ten carry over 25%. The TCR comes from a human donor in a cohort sampled during active COVID-19. Sequencing was performed on peripheral blood. The gene calls are TRBV19 and TRBJ1-1; TRBD1 agrees at 7 bases. The CDR3 reads CASSTGQAQNTEAFF. CDR3 bases: TGTGCCAGTAGTACAGGACAGGCCCAGAACACTGAAGCTTTCTTT.